This T cell receptor beta chain is from a study of blood T cells in healthy people across ages. Study outcomes and limitations: Fewer expanded clones and more diversity marked long-lived versus aged donors.

Isolating PBMCs gave at least 6 million of these cells per sample. RNA extraction gave at least 5.5 micrograms of total RNA per sample. Alongside a J-beta primer mix, a sample-barcoded 5' primer served in a second PCR lasting about 6 to 12 cycles. Each TCR beta cDNA got a 12-nucleotide random molecular identifier. Each CDR3 protein is one row after TCRdb ran MiXCR on the 5' RACE reads. The profile shows roughly 1,500,000 distinct CDR3 sequences, about 35% of them singletons. There are 14 residues in the CDR3. Germline CDR1 reads SGHTA; CDR2 reads FQGNSA. Unmatched junction bases numbered 2, after V lost 1 base and J lost 4 bases. This clonotype was picked up many times. The antigen is undetermined.

What was sequenced was blood. The origin of this receptor is a woman aged 25 to 39 in good health. The chain uses TRBV7-2 and TRBJ2-5, with 8 bases matching TRBD2. This chain's CDR3 is CASSLGRGGETQYF. The CDR3 DNA sequence: TGTGCCAGCAGCTTAGGACGGGGGGGAGAGACCCAGTACTTC.